The entry below gives a single T cell receptor beta chain sequence along with its context. The entry originates in a study of cytomegalovirus exposure and HLA in healthy donors. The PCR contained 60 Vbeta and 13 Jbeta primers. The method was immunoSEQ multiplex PCR; TCRdb's version includes in-frame clones alone and lacks a portion of them. The specimen's table records about 41,000 clones. V shed 1 base and J shed 5 bases, with 11 bases lying between them. The germline CDR1 and CDR2 sequences are PRHDT and FYEKMQ (reference sequence). The CDR3 is 14 amino acids. The source is a man aged 30 to 45 in good health and CMV-seronegative. This chain links TRBV13 with TRBJ2-5; D possibly corresponds to TRBD2 (5 bases). Sequencing used PBMCs. The CDR3 sequence: CASSLENRGETQYF. The CDR3 bases are TGTGCCAGCAGCTTAGAGAACAGAGGGGAGACCCAGTACTTC.